Listed below are T cell receptor beta chains from one sample, sequenced in a study of T cells after yellow fever vaccination. TCRdb re-analysed the 5' RACE reads in MiXCR, keeping a single row per CDR3 protein. The table records approximately 85,000 distinct CDR3 sequences, about 14% of them present only once. The sample consisted of CD8+ T cells not binding an NS4B(214-222) dextramer, sorted from PBMCs, taken about 20 days after the first yellow fever vaccination. All receptors come from a man aged 18 to 30 who received the YFV17D yellow fever vaccine. Both conserved end residues are part of each CDR3. A D gene is named only where the DNA matches it firmly. Clone size, where shown, is once, few, many, or a class for clones that have expanded.

cdr3_aa: CASSFGTPNEQFF
cdr3_nt: TGTGCCAGCAGTTTCGGGACTCCTAATGAGCAGTTCTTC
j_call: TRBJ2-1
v_call: TRBV12-3/TRBV12-4
clone_size: .
d_call: .
cdr3_length: 13

cdr3_aa: CSVDPPRPTSTDTQYF
cdr3_nt: TGCAGCGTTGACCCCCCCAGACCTACTAGCACAGATACGCAGTATTTT
j_call: TRBJ2-3
v_call: TRBV29-1
clone_size: .
d_call: .
cdr3_length: 16

cdr3_aa: CASNRGPEAFF
cdr3_nt: TGTGCCAGCAACAGGGGACCCGAAGCTTTCTTT
j_call: TRBJ1-1
v_call: TRBV2
clone_size: .
d_call: TRBD1
cdr3_length: 11

cdr3_aa: CASSLDPRGERTDTQYF
cdr3_nt: TGTGCCAGCAGCTTAGATCCCCGGGGGGAGAGGACAGATACGCAGTATTTT
j_call: TRBJ2-3
v_call: TRBV11-2
clone_size: few
d_call: TRBD2
cdr3_length: 17

cdr3_aa: CASSEDSDLFEAFF
cdr3_nt: TGCGCCAGCAGCGAGGACAGTGATTTATTCGAAGCTTTCTTT
j_call: TRBJ1-1
v_call: TRBV4-1
clone_size: many
d_call: .
cdr3_length: 14

cdr3_aa: CASSTQGTGAGELFF
cdr3_nt: TGCGCCAGCAGCACCCAGGGGACAGGAGCCGGGGAGCTGTTTTTT
j_call: TRBJ2-2
v_call: TRBV5-1
clone_size: .
d_call: TRBD1
cdr3_length: 15

cdr3_aa: CASSYGGSSYNEQFF
cdr3_nt: TGCGCCAGCAGCTACGGGGGGAGCTCCTACAATGAGCAGTTCTTC
j_call: TRBJ2-1
v_call: TRBV4-3
clone_size: few
d_call: TRBD2
cdr3_length: 15

cdr3_aa: CASSDLYEQFF
cdr3_nt: TGCGCCAGCAGTGACCTCTATGAGCAGTTCTTC
j_call: TRBJ2-1
v_call: TRBV10-2
clone_size: .
d_call: .
cdr3_length: 11

cdr3_aa: CASSQYGAPYEQYF
cdr3_nt: TGCGCCAGCAGCCAATACGGGGCTCCCTACGAGCAGTACTTC
j_call: TRBJ2-7
v_call: TRBV4-1
clone_size: few
d_call: .
cdr3_length: 14

cdr3_aa: CASSEDRAPQETQYF
cdr3_nt: TGTGCCAGCAGTGAAGACAGGGCGCCCCAAGAGACCCAGTACTTC
j_call: TRBJ2-5
v_call: TRBV6-1
clone_size: few
d_call: .
cdr3_length: 15

cdr3_aa: CASSSPGHTNTEAFF
cdr3_nt: TGTGCCAGCAGCTCACCGGGACATACGAACACTGAAGCTTTCTTT
j_call: TRBJ1-1
v_call: TRBV7-9
clone_size: few
d_call: .
cdr3_length: 15

cdr3_aa: CASNWNGYEQYF
cdr3_nt: TGTGCCAGCAATTGGAACGGATACGAGCAGTACTTC
j_call: TRBJ2-7
v_call: TRBV5-6
clone_size: many
d_call: .
cdr3_length: 12

cdr3_aa: CATSRTGSLTGELFF
cdr3_nt: TGTGCCACCAGCAGGACAGGGTCCCTCACCGGGGAGCTGTTTTTT
j_call: TRBJ2-2
v_call: TRBV15
clone_size: .
d_call: TRBD1
cdr3_length: 15

cdr3_aa: CASSLDVRGYSPLHF
cdr3_nt: TGTGCCAGCAGCTTAGATGTCAGGGGGTATTCACCCCTCCACTTT
j_call: TRBJ1-6
v_call: TRBV7-9
clone_size: .
d_call: TRBD1
cdr3_length: 15

cdr3_aa: CSARDLGVRDTEAFF
cdr3_nt: TGCAGTGCTAGAGATCTTGGGGTGAGGGACACTGAAGCTTTCTTT
j_call: TRBJ1-1
v_call: TRBV20-1
clone_size: .
d_call: .
cdr3_length: 15

cdr3_aa: CASSKEPTGLETQYF
cdr3_nt: TGTGCCAGCAGCAAAGAGCCGACAGGGCTAGAGACCCAGTACTTC
j_call: TRBJ2-5
v_call: TRBV21-1
clone_size: many
d_call: .
cdr3_length: 15

cdr3_aa: CAIRGGNRTPYGYTF
cdr3_nt: TGTGCCATCAGGGGGGGCAATCGGACGCCCTATGGCTACACCTTC
j_call: TRBJ1-2
v_call: TRBV7-9
clone_size: few
d_call: TRBD1
cdr3_length: 15

cdr3_aa: CASSLTSAGELFF
cdr3_nt: TGTGCCAGCAGCCTAACTAGCGCCGGGGAGCTGTTTTTT
j_call: TRBJ2-2
v_call: TRBV7-9
clone_size: .
d_call: TRBD2
cdr3_length: 13

cdr3_aa: CASRKGLAGSNEQFF
cdr3_nt: TGCGCCAGCAGGAAAGGACTAGCGGGGAGCAATGAGCAGTTCTTC
j_call: TRBJ2-1
v_call: TRBV10-2
clone_size: .
d_call: TRBD2
cdr3_length: 15

cdr3_aa: CAIGGGTEAFF
cdr3_nt: TGTGCCATAGGAGGGGGCACTGAAGCTTTCTTT
j_call: TRBJ1-1
v_call: TRBV12-3/TRBV12-4
clone_size: many
d_call: .
cdr3_length: 11

cdr3_aa: CASSLAPLNTIYF
cdr3_nt: TGTGCCAGCAGTTTAGCGCCATTAAACACCATATATTTT
j_call: TRBJ1-3
v_call: TRBV28
clone_size: .
d_call: .
cdr3_length: 13

cdr3_aa: CASSSGGAGEQFF
cdr3_nt: TGTGCCAGCAGCTCCGGCGGGGCTGGTGAGCAGTTCTTC
j_call: TRBJ2-1
v_call: TRBV2
clone_size: .
d_call: .
cdr3_length: 13

cdr3_aa: CASSPPSGGYYNEQFF
cdr3_nt: TGTGCCAGCTCACCACCTAGCGGGGGGTATTACAATGAGCAGTTCTTC
j_call: TRBJ2-1
v_call: TRBV18
clone_size: .
d_call: TRBD2
cdr3_length: 16

cdr3_aa: CASSWTEYNEQFF
cdr3_nt: TGTGCCAGCAGTTGGACGGAGTACAATGAGCAGTTCTTC
j_call: TRBJ2-1
v_call: TRBV7-2
clone_size: .
d_call: .
cdr3_length: 13

cdr3_aa: CATTRGANTGELFF
cdr3_nt: TGTGCGACAACCCGGGGGGCGAACACCGGGGAGCTGTTTTTT
j_call: TRBJ2-2
v_call: TRBV6-1
clone_size: .
d_call: TRBD2
cdr3_length: 14

cdr3_aa: CAISASWETDTQYF
cdr3_nt: TGTGCCATCAGTGCTTCATGGGAAACAGATACGCAGTATTTT
j_call: TRBJ2-3
v_call: TRBV10-3
clone_size: many
d_call: .
cdr3_length: 14

cdr3_aa: CASSPGTSGFTSTDTQYF
cdr3_nt: TGTGCCAGCAGCCCAGGGACTAGCGGATTCACTAGCACAGATACGCAGTATTTT
j_call: TRBJ2-3
v_call: TRBV11-2
clone_size: .
d_call: TRBD2
cdr3_length: 18

cdr3_aa: CASSSTTGETEAFF
cdr3_nt: TGTGCCAGCAGCTCCACGACAGGGGAGACTGAAGCTTTCTTT
j_call: TRBJ1-1
v_call: TRBV7-9
clone_size: few
d_call: TRBD1
cdr3_length: 14

cdr3_aa: CSHEGGFYNEQFF
cdr3_nt: TGCAGCCACGAGGGGGGCTTCTACAATGAGCAGTTCTTC
j_call: TRBJ2-1
v_call: TRBV29-1
clone_size: .
d_call: .
cdr3_length: 13

cdr3_aa: CAIGGYEQYF
cdr3_nt: TGTGCCATCGGTGGCTACGAGCAGTACTTC
j_call: TRBJ2-7
v_call: TRBV11-2
clone_size: few
d_call: .
cdr3_length: 10

cdr3_aa: CASSPGQGMGNTIYF
cdr3_nt: TGTGCCAGCAGCCCCGGACAGGGGATGGGAAACACCATATATTTT
j_call: TRBJ1-3
v_call: TRBV7-6
clone_size: .
d_call: TRBD1
cdr3_length: 15

cdr3_aa: CASSQGRGNTEAFF
cdr3_nt: TGTGCCAGCAGCCAAGGGCGTGGGAACACTGAAGCTTTCTTT
j_call: TRBJ1-1
v_call: TRBV6-1
clone_size: .
d_call: .
cdr3_length: 14